This entry lists 15 T cell receptor beta chains sequenced from one sample in a study of regulatory T cells in long-lasting Graves disease. The authors built TCR beta libraries using iRepertoire HTBI primers and Arm-PCR of CDR3 regions. TCRdb passed the multiplex PCR reads through MiXCR, listing each CDR3 protein once. Here the sample spans about 430,000 distinct CDR3 sequences, roughly 21% being singletons. Time point specified: persistent/refractory GD, antithyroid drugs over 5 years with positive TRAb. After RNA was extracted from PBMCs, the TCR library was made from it. Sequencing was performed on peripheral blood mononuclear cells (PBMCs), taken when the disease was refractory, from a patient treated with antithyroid drugs. Receptors originate from a female donor with Graves disease.

In this sample, this clonotype turned up many times. CDR3 amino acids: CASSSGTTIYNEQFF. In DNA, the CDR3 is TGTGCCAGCAGTTCCGGGACTACTATATACAATGAGCAGTTCTTC. This chain links TRBV28 with TRBJ2-1; 7 bases agree with TRBD2. CDR1 and CDR2 (germline): MDHEN, SYDVKM. Trimming cost V 4 bases and J 4 bases; bases outside gene matches: 7. The CDR3 totals 15 residues.

This clonotype was detected a few times. CDR3 DNA sequence: TGTGCCAGCAGCCTGGGGGGGTCCTCCCAGTACTTC. This sequence encodes CASSLGGSSQYF. The V gene is TRBV3-1, the J gene TRBJ2-5; 7 bases match TRBD2. The CDR3 extends over 12 amino acids. CDR1 and CDR2 (germline): LGHDT, YNNKEL (reference sequence). V trimming: 4 bases; J trimming: 9 bases; junction bases outside the gene matches: 5.

J is TRBJ2-2 and V is TRBV3-1; D is possibly TRBD2 (6 bases). Germline-derived CDR1 and CDR2 are LGHDT and YNNKEL (reference sequence). The CDR3 is made up of 16 amino acids. V lost 1 base to trimming and J lost 3 bases, with 12 bases between them. The CDR3 bases are TGTGCCAGCAGCCAAGGGGGACGGGAGTACACCGGGGAGCTGTTTTTT. Protein: CASSQGGREYTGELFF.

This clonotype occurred many times. The chain joins TRBV7-6 to TRBJ2-5, with 9 bases matching TRBD2. The ends lost 5 bases at V and 7 bases at J; junction bases unmatched: 14. The CDR3 is 16 residues long. CDR1 and CDR2 (germline): SGHVS, FNYEAQ. CDR3 nucleotide sequence: TGTGCCAGCAGCCCATCAGGCGGGACTAGCCGGGGGACCCAGTACTTC. Translation: CASSPSGGTSRGTQYF.

This clonotype was counted many times. This chain uses TRBV27 with TRBJ1-1; weak D call: TRBD1 (5 bases). CDR1 is MNHEY, CDR2 SMNVEV, per germline (reference sequence). The CDR3 contains 15 residues. V lost 2 bases and J lost 3, with 13 bases in between. This chain's CDR3 is CASSLQSGGYTEAFF. CDR3 nucleotides: TGTGCCAGCAGTTTACAATCTGGGGGTTACACTGAAGCTTTCTTT.

There are a few counts of this clonotype. This chain connects TRBV7-8 to TRBJ2-1; 9 bases are shared with TRBD2. The CDR3 is 18 residues long. V was clipped by 0 bases and J by 4 bases; unmatched bases: 10. Germline V gene data show CDR1 as SGHVS and CDR2 as FQNEAQ. The CDR3 bases are TGTGCCAGCAGCTTAGCGACGGCGGGAGGGCCCTTATACAATGAGCAGTTCTTC. Encoded protein: CASSLATAGGPLYNEQFF.

A few counts support this clonotype. This sequence joins TRBV4-1 and TRBJ1-2, with D possibly being TRBD1 (6 bases). Trimming cost V 0 bases and J 4 bases, with 18 bases left between them. CDR1 and CDR2 from the germline V gene are MGHRA and YSYEKL. The CDR3 extends over 17 amino acids. The CDR3 loop reads CASSQDRGARSLYGYTF. The CDR3 coding sequence is TGCGCCAGCAGCCAAGATCGGGGGGCGCGTAGTCTCTATGGCTACACCTTC.

The chain joins TRBV4-1 to TRBJ1-2; D unclear. The CDR3 spans 21 residues. Germline CDR1 MGHRA, CDR2 YSYEKL. V gave up 6 bases and J gave up 4 bases, with 36 bases separating them. This CDR3 is CASRQSVVWRSERIVGYGYTF. CDR3 nucleotides: TGCGCCAGCAGACAATCCGTCGTGTGGCGCTCCGAACGGATTGTCGGCTATGGCTACACCTTC.

This clonotype showed up many times. V and J are TRBV12-3 or TRBV12-4 and TRBJ1-1, with 9 bases matching TRBD1. The CDR3 contains 15 residues. J was trimmed by 1 base and V by 5 bases; bases with no gene match: 5. CDR3 protein: CASSPWDRANTEAFF. The CDR3 DNA follows: TGTGCCAGCAGTCCGTGGGACAGGGCGAACACTGAAGCTTTCTTT.

This clonotype was picked up many times. This chain connects TRBV10-3 to TRBJ1-4, with D unclear. V lost 0 bases and J lost 7, with 15 bases in between. In germline, CDR1 is ENHRY, CDR2 SYGVKD. CDR3 length equals 16 residues. The CDR3 spells CAISESTLGTSEKLFF. The CDR3 region has the DNA TGTGCCATCAGTGAGTCCACCCTAGGTACGAGTGAAAAACTGTTTTTT.

This clonotype was observed a handful of times. This sequence joins TRBV10-3 and TRBJ2-5; the D is unclear. The V end was cut by 5 bases, the J end by 0 bases, with 7 bases between. This CDR3 comprises 13 residues. Germline values: CDR1 ENHRY, CDR2 SYGVKD. DNA for the CDR3: TGTGCCATCAGTAGGGAACACCAAGAGACCCAGTACTTC. Translating it yields CAISREHQETQYF.

V and J are TRBV28 and TRBJ2-3, with D unclear. The germline CDR1 and CDR2 sequences are MDHEN and SYDVKM. V was cut by 7 bases and J by 0 bases, with 14 bases left in between. The CDR3 covers 15 residues. CDR3 sequence (DNA): TGTGCCAGCAATTTGATATCGGAGAGCACAGATACGCAGTATTTT. It yields the protein CASNLISESTDTQYF.

This clonotype was found a few times. CDR3 nucleotide sequence: TGTGCCAGTAGTACAGTCCGGTTCCTAGCGGGAGATCCCGGGGAGCTGTTTTTT. Its translation is CASSTVRFLAGDPGELFF. The V and J genes are TRBV19 and TRBJ2-2; 10 bases are shared with TRBD2. After removal of 4 bases from V and 6 bases from J, the junction contained 14 bases not matched to a gene. Germline V CDR1 and CDR2: LNHDA, SQIVND (reference sequence). The CDR3 spans 18 residues.

This clonotype occurred many times. In DNA form, the CDR3 reads TGTGCCAGCAGTTTGGGACAGGGCTCTGAAGCTTTCTTT. This sequence encodes CASSLGQGSEAFF. The chain carries TRBV12-3 or TRBV12-4 and TRBJ1-1; 9 bases map to TRBD1. V lost 3 bases to trimming and J lost 6 bases; unmatched junction nucleotides: 2. The CDR3 totals 13 residues.

In this sample, this clonotype turned up many times. The chain combines TRBV15 with TRBJ2-2, with D possibly called TRBD1 or TRBD2 (5 bases each). Trimming took off 0 bases at V and 6 bases at J, with 11 bases between the two ends. CDR3 size: 15 residues. The germline V gene has CDR1 LNHNV and CDR2 YYDKDF (reference sequence). The CDR3 bases are TGTGCCACCAGCAGAGAAGCAGGGAGTCCCGGGGAGCTGTTTTTT. It yields the protein CATSREAGSPGELFF. The whole variable domain, remainder taken from reference TRBV15 and TRBJ2-2, is DAMVIQNPRYQVTQFGKPVTLSCSQTLNHNVMYWYQQKSSQAPKLLFHYYDKDFNNEADTPDNFQSRRPNTSFCFLDIRSPGLGDTAMYLCATSREAGSPGELFFGEGSRLTVL.